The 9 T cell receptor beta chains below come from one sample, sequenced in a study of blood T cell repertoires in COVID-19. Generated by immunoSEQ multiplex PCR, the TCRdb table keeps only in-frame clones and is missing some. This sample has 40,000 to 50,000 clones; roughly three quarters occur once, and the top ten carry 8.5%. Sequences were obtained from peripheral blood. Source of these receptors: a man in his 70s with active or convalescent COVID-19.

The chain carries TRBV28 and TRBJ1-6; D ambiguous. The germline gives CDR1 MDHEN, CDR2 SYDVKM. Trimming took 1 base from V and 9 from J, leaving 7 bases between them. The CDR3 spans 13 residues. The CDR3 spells CASSLSRGSPLHF. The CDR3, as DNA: TGTGCCAGCAGTTTATCACGGGGTTCACCCCTCCACTTT.

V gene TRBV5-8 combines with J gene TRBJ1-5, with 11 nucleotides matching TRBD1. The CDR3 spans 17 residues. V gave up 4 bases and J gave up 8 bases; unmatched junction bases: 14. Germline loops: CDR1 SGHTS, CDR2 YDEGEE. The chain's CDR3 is CASSPGTGTGGTEPQHF. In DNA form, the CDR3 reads TGTGCCAGCAGCCCCGGAACCGGGACAGGGGGGACCGAGCCCCAGCATTTT. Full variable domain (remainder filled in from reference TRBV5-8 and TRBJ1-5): EAGVTQSPTHLIKTRGQQATLRCSPISGHTSVYWYQQALGLGLQFLLWYDEGEERNRGNFPPRFSGRQFPNYSSELNVNALELEDSALYLCASSPGTGTGGTEPQHFGDGTRLSIL.

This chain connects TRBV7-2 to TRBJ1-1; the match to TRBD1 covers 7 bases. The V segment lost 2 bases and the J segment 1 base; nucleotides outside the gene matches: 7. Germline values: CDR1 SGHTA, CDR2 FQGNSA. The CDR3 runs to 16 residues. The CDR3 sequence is CASSLKSGQENTEAFF. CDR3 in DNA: TGTGCCAGCAGCTTAAAAAGCGGACAGGAGAACACTGAAGCTTTCTTT.

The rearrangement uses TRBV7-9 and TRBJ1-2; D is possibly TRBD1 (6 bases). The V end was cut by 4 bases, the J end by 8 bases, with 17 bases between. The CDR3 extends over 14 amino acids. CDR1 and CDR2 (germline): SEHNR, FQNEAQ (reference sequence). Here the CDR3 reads CASSYVQGSGGYTF. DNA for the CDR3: TGTGCCAGCAGCTACGTCCAGGGGTCGGGAGGCTACACCTTC.

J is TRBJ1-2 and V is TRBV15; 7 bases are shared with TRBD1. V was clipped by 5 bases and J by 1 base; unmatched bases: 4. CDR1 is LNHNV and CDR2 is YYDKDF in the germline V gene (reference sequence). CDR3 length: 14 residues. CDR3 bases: TGTGCCACCAGCGTGGGACAGCATAACTATGGCTACACCTTC. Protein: CATSVGQHNYGYTF.

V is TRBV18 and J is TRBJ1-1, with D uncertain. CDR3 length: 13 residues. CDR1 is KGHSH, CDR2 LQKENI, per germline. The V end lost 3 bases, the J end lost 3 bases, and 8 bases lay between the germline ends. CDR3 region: CASSPEAYTEAFF. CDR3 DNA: TGTGCCAGCTCACCGGAGGCGTACACTGAAGCTTTCTTT.

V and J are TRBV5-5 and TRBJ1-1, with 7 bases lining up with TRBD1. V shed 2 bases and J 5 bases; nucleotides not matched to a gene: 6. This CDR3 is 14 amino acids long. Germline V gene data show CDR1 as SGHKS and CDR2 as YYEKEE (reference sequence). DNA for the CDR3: TGTGCCAGCAGCTTTCTAGGGACAGAGACTGAAGCTTTCTTT. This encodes CASSFLGTETEAFF.

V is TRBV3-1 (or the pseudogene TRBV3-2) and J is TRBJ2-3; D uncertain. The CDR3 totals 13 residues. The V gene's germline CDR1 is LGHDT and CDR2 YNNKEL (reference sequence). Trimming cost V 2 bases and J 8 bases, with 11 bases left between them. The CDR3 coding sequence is TGTGCCAGCAGCCAACCTTACCCCGGTACGCAGTATTTT. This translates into CASSQPYPGTQYF.

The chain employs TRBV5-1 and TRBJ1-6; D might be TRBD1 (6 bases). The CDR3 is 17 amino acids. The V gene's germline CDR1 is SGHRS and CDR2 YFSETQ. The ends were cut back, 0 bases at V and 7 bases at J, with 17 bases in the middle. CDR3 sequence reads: CASSLGGPGIGNSPLHF. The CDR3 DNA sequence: TGCGCCAGCAGCTTGGGGGGGCCCGGGATAGGGAATTCACCCCTCCACTTT.